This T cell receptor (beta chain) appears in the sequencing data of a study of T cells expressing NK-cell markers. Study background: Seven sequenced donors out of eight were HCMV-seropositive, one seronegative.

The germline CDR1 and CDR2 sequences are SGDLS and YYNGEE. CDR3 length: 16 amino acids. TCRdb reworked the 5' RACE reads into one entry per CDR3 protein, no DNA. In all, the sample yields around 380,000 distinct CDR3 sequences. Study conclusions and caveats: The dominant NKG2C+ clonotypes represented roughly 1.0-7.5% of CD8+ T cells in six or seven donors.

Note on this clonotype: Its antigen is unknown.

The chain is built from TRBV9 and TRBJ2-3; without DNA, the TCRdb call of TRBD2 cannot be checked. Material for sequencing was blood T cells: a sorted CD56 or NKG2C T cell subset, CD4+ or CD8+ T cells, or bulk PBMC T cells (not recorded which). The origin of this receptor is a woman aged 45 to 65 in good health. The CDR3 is CASSVPLAGVTDTQYF.